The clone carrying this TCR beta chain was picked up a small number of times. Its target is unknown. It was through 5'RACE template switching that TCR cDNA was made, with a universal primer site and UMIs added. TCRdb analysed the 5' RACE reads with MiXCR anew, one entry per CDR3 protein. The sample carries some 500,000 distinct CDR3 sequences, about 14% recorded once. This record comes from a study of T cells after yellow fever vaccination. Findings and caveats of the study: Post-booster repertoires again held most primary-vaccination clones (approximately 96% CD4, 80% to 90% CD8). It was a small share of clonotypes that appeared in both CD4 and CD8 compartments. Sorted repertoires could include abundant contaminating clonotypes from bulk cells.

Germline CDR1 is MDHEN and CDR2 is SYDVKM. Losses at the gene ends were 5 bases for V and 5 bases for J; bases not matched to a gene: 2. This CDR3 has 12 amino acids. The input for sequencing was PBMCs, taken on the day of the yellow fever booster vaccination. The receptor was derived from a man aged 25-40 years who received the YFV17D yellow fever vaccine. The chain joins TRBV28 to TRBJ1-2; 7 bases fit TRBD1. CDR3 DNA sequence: TGTGCCAGCAGTGGGACAGAGTATGGCTACACCTTC. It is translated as CASSGTEYGYTF.